This T cell receptor (beta chain) was identified during a study of T cell repertoires in cytomegalovirus infection. Study at large: TCR beta signatures that were public indicated CMV infection and matching HLA type.

Germline V lookup: CDR1 SGHDN, CDR2 FVKESK. The CDR3 contains 12 residues. V was trimmed by 1 base and J by 15 bases, leaving 13 bases between them. MiXCR, applied by TCRdb to the reads, yields one record per CDR3 protein. This sample has about 740,000 distinct CDR3 sequences, with roughly 33% found just once. As regards this clonotype: Its target is unknown.

Source: cultured PBMCs, taken from culture after CMV antigen stimulation. The chain combines TRBV14 with TRBJ2-4; D possibly corresponds to TRBD2 (6 bases). The sequence was obtained from a human donor in good health (CMV status not recorded). Some clones in this sample may be carry-over from other donors' samples. The CDR3 region is CASSQGRGTAYF. The CDR3 DNA sequence: TGTGCCAGCAGCCAAGGGCGGGGCACTGCGTACTTC.